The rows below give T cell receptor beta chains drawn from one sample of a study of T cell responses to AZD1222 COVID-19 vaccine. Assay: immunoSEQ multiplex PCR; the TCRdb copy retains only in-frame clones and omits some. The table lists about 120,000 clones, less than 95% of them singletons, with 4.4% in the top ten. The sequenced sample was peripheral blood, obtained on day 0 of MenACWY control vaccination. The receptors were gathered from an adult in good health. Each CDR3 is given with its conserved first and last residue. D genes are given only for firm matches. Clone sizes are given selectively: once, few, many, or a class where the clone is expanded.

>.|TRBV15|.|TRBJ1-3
TGTGCCACCAGCAGAGGTGAAGGAAACACCATATATTTT
CATSRGEGNTIYF
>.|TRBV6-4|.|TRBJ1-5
TGTGCCAGCAGTGCCAGGGTCAATCAGCCCCAGCATTTT
CASSARVNQPQHF
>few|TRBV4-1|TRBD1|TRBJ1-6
TGCGCCAGCAGCTGGCCCGGGACAGGGGGTGTCGGTTCACCCCTCCACTTT
CASSWPGTGGVGSPLHF
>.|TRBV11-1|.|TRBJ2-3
TGTGCCAGCAGCTTCTCGCGAGGCACAGATACGCAGTATTTT
CASSFSRGTDTQYF
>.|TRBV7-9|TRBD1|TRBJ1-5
TGTGCCAGCAGTTCGGGACAGGGCAACAATCAGCCCCAGCATTTT
CASSSGQGNNQPQHF
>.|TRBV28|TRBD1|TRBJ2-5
TGTGCCAGCAGCCCTCCCGGGACAGCTCCGACCCAAGAGACCCAGTACTTC
CASSPPGTAPTQETQYF
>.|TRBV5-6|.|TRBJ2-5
TGTGCCAGCAGCTTGTCTTCGGGGGAGACCCAGTACTTC
CASSLSSGETQYF
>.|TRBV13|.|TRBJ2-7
TGTGCCAGCAGCTCGGACTCCTACGAGCAGTACTTC
CASSSDSYEQYF
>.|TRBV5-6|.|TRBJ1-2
TGTGCCAGCAGCTCCCGGACAATAGCTAACTATGGCTACACCTTC
CASSSRTIANYGYTF
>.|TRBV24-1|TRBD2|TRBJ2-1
TGTGCCACCAGTGACGGGGACAGATGGACTAGCGGGGTCCACAATGAGCAGTTCTTC
CATSDGDRWTSGVHNEQFF
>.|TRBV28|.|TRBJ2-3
TGTGCCAGCAGTCGAGCGGAAGGCCCAAGTACGCAGTATTTT
CASSRAEGPSTQYF
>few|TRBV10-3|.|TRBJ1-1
TGTGCCATCAGCCCAGGGGCGCACACTGAAGCTTTCTTT
CAISPGAHTEAFF
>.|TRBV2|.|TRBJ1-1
TGTGCCAGCACCCAAGCGGGGTTTAGTAGTACTGAAGCTTTCTTT
CASTQAGFSSTEAFF
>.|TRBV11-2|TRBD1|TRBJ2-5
TGTGCCAGCAGCTCGATACGTAGGGACAGGCGGGGAGAGACCCAGTACTTC
CASSSIRRDRRGETQYF
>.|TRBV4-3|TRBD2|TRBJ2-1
TGCGCCAGCAGCCAAGAGGGACTATCTTCCTACAATGAGCAGTTCTTC
CASSQEGLSSYNEQFF
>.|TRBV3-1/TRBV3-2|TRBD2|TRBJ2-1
TGTGCCAGCAGCCAAGATCGGCTAGCGGGGAGGGGCAATGAGCAGTTCTTC
CASSQDRLAGRGNEQFF
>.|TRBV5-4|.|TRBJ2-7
TGTGCCAGCAGCTCAGCCCGCGGAGGGACTGGTGAGCAGTACTTC
CASSSARGGTGEQYF
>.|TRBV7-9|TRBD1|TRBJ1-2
TGTGCCAGCAGCGCGACAGGGATCTATGGCTACACCTTC
CASSATGIYGYTF
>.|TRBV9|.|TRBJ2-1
TGTGCCAGCAGCGTAGCGGCAGCGACATCCTACAATGAGCAGTTCTTC
CASSVAAATSYNEQFF
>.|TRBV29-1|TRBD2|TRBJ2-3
TGCAGCGTCTCGACTAGCGGGGGGGACACAGATACGCAGTATTTT
CSVSTSGGDTDTQYF
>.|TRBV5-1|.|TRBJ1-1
TGCGCCAGCAGCTTGGCCTCGGGCAGGGACACTGAAGCTTTCTTT
CASSLASGRDTEAFF
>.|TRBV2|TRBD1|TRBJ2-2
TGTGCCAGCAGGGGGGACAGTGGGAACACCGGGGAGCTGTTTTTT
CASRGDSGNTGELFF
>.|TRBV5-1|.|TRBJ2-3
TGCGCCAGCAGAACCGGGCCCGGGGACACAGATACGCAGTATTTT
CASRTGPGDTDTQYF
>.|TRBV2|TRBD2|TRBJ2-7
TGTGCCAGCAGTATCGTGACTAGCGGGTCCTACGAGCAGTACTTC
CASSIVTSGSYEQYF
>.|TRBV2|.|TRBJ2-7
TGTGCCAGCAGTCCAGCGGGACAAAATAACGCCTACGAGCAGTACTTC
CASSPAGQNNAYEQYF
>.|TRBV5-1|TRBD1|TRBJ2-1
TGCGCCAGCAGCTTGGGCCGCGACAGGGGACGCTACAATGAGCAGTTCTTC
CASSLGRDRGRYNEQFF
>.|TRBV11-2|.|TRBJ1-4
TGTGCCAGCAGCTTAGATAGTTTTCCAGACTCCGCAACTAATGAAAAACTGTTTTTT
CASSLDSFPDSATNEKLFF
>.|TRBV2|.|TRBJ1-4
TGTGCCAGCAGCCTGCTACGGGAGGAGAAGAAACTGTTTTTT
CASSLLREEKKLFF
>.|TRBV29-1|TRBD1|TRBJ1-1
TGCAGCGTTGAACAGGGGGCTAGGAGCACTGAAGCTTTCTTT
CSVEQGARSTEAFF
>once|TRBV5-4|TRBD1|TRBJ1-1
TGTGCCAGCTCCGGGACAGGCGAAGAAGCTTTCTTT
CASSGTGEEAFF
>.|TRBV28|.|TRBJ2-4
TGTGCCAGCAGAGGGCATGGGAAAAACATTCAGTACTTC
CASRGHGKNIQYF
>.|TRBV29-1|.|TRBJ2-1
TGCAGCGTCGTTGGGGCTAGGAGCTCCTACAATGAGCAGTTCTTC
CSVVGARSSYNEQFF
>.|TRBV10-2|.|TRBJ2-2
TGCGCCAGCAGTGCTGCGACGAACACCGGGGAGCTGTTTTTT
CASSAATNTGELFF
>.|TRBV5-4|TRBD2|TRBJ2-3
TGTGCCAGCACGGTGAGCGGGGGGGCCACAGATACGCAGTATTTT
CASTVSGGATDTQYF
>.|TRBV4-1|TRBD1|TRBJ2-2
TGCGCCAGCAGCCAAGATGATTGGGACAGTGTGGCCGGGGAGCTGTTTTTT
CASSQDDWDSVAGELFF
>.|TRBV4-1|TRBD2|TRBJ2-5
TGCGCCAGCAGCCAAGATGCTAGCGGGAGGGTGTACCAAGAGACCCAGTACTTC
CASSQDASGRVYQETQYF
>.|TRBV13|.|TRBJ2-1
TGTGCCAGCAGCAATTACAATGAGCAGTTCTTC
CASSNYNEQFF
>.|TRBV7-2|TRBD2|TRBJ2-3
TGTGCCAGCAGCTTAGTACCAGCGGGGATGACAGATACGCAGTATTTT
CASSLVPAGMTDTQYF
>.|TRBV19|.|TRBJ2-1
TGTGCCGCGACTAGTTCCTACAATGAGCAGTTCTTC
CAATSSYNEQFF
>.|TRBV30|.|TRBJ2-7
TGTGCCTGGAGCGCTTCAGAACGGGGGTACGGCGAGCAGTACTTC
CAWSASERGYGEQYF
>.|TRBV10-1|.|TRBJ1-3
TGCGCCAGCAGTGGTTCCTCTGGAAACACCATATATTTT
CASSGSSGNTIYF
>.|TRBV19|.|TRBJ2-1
TGTGCCAGTAGTATATTGGGAAATGAGCAGTTCTTC
CASSILGNEQFF
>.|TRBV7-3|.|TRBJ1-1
TGTGCCAGCAGCAGAACGGGGAACACTGAAGCTTTCTTT
CASSRTGNTEAFF
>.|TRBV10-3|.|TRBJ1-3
TGTGCCATCAGTGTCACGGCAAACACCATATATTTT
CAISVTANTIYF
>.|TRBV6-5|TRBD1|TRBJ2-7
TGTGCCAGCAGTTACTCGGGGGCAGGGGGCAGGTACGAGCAGTACTTC
CASSYSGAGGRYEQYF
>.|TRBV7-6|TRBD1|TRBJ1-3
TGTGCCAGCAGCTCCCGACAGGGACAAAACACCATATATTTT
CASSSRQGQNTIYF
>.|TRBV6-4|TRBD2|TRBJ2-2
TGTGCCAGCCGACTAGCGGTCAACACCGGGGAGCTGTTTTTT
CASRLAVNTGELFF